These 17 T cell receptor beta chains share one sample of origin, sequenced in a study of human T cells and chemical hapten exposure. TCRdb independently ran MiXCR on the RACE reads; one entry per CDR3 protein. The repertoire holds 300,000 to 450,000 distinct CDR3 sequences, with 4.8% as singletons. Time point given: patch test 1, 2 weeks after DPC sensitization. The treatment denotes: therapeutic diphenylcyclopropenone sensitization with weekly scalp DPC. Sequenced material: whole blood, taken in connection with sensitization to the hapten diphenylcyclopropenone (DPC). The receptors originated from a woman between 45 and 60 years old with alopecia areata. Some clones in this sample may be carry-over from other donors' samples.

This clonotype was observed at least ten times. The rearrangement uses TRBV9 and TRBJ2-3, with a possible D match to TRBD2 (9 bases). Deletions cut 4 bases from V and 6 bases from J, with 21 bases between. This CDR3 is 16 amino acids long. From germline, CDR1 is SGDLS and CDR2 YYNGEE. In DNA, the CDR3 is TGTGCCAGCAGCCCCCCAGGCGGGGGGGACAGGGATACGCAGTATTTT. It translates to CASSPPGGGDRDTQYF.

This clonotype came up many times. The CDR3, as DNA: TGTGCCAGCAGTGAAGCCGGGACAGCCTCTGGAAACACCATATATTTT. Its translation: CASSEAGTASGNTIYF. The gene calls are TRBV6-1 and TRBJ1-3, with 7 bases matching TRBD1. The CDR3 loop spans 16 amino acids. V shed 0 bases and J 0 bases; nucleotides not matched to a gene: 2. Germline CDR1 and CDR2: MNHNS and SASEGT.

This clonotype came up many times. V and J are TRBV20-1 and TRBJ2-1; 11 nucleotides match TRBD2. CDR1 DFQATT and CDR2 SNEGSKA come from the germline V gene (reference sequence). This CDR3 spans 14 amino acids. Trimming removed 2 bases from V and 3 bases from J; junction bases left unmatched: 0. CDR3 DNA sequence: TGCAGTGCTAGACTAGCGGGAGGCTACAATGAGCAGTTCTTC. It codes for CSARLAGGYNEQFF.

This clonotype was detected a few times. CDR3 residues: CASLSGTSTSNQPQHF. In nucleotides, the CDR3 is TGTGCCAGCCTCTCCGGGACATCTACGAGCAATCAGCCCCAGCATTTT. The V call is TRBV14, the J call TRBJ1-5, with D perhaps TRBD1 (6 bases). Germline lookup yields CDR1 SGHDN and CDR2 FVKESK. The CDR3 is made up of 16 amino acids. With 8 bases removed from V and 1 base from J, the gap between germline ends came to 18 bases.

V and J are TRBV5-1 and TRBJ2-7, with 11 nucleotides matching TRBD2. The CDR3 is 16 amino acids. V was pared by 1 base and J by 2 bases, with 5 bases of the junction left unmatched. From germline, CDR1 is SGHRS and CDR2 YFSETQ. The CDR3, as DNA: TGCGCCAGCAGCTTGAAAACTAGCGGGGGACCCTACGAGCAGTACTTC. This translates into CASSLKTSGGPYEQYF. The full variable domain, rest sourced from reference TRBV5-1 and TRBJ2-7, is KAGVTQTPRYLIKTRGQQVTLSCSPISGHRSVSWYQQTPGQGLQFLFEYFSETQRNKGNFPGRFSGRQFSNSRSEMNVSTLELGDSALYLCASSLKTSGGPYEQYFGPGTRLTVT.

This clonotype was observed a handful of times. The chain carries TRBV6-2 or TRBV6-3 and TRBJ2-1; 7 bases line up with TRBD2. V lost 3 bases and J lost 9; bases outside the gene matches: 11. Per germline, CDR1 MNHEY and CDR2 SVGEGT. The length of the CDR3 is 15 residues. The CDR3 nucleotides read TGTGCCAGCAGTTATACCTGGCGGGAGTCGGGTGAGCAGTTCTTC. As protein: CASSYTWRESGEQFF.

This clonotype was seen more than once but under ten times. The CDR3 sequence: CASSQSLGQGMGAYGYTF. The CDR3 region has the DNA TGCGCCAGCAGCCAATCCCTTGGACAGGGAATGGGCGCCTACGGCTACACCTTC. This chain links TRBV4-3 with TRBJ1-2; 8 bases fit TRBD1. The V and J ends lost 2 bases and 8 bases, in that order; junction bases with no gene match: 19. The CDR3 is 18 amino acids. The V gene's germline CDR1 is LGHNA and CDR2 YSLEER.

This clonotype was detected many times. The chain recombines TRBV7-2 with TRBJ2-7; D is possibly TRBD1 (6 bases). CDR1 is SGHTA and CDR2 is FQGNSA in the germline V gene. Trimming removed 3 bases from V and 5 bases from J, with 14 bases in between. The CDR3 contains 14 residues. CDR3 nucleotides: TGTGCCAGCAGCTTTGTGGGGGCATTGAACGAGCAGTACTTC. As protein: CASSFVGALNEQYF.

This clonotype was observed many times. The chain employs TRBV20-1 and TRBJ1-1; 7 bases agree with TRBD1. The CDR3 is made up of 13 amino acids. V shed 6 bases, J shed 3 bases, and the junction held 7 bases outside the gene matches. Germline loops: CDR1 DFQATT, CDR2 SNEGSKA (reference sequence). This CDR3 is CSADTGDYTEAFF. CDR3 coding DNA: TGCAGTGCCGATACAGGGGACTACACTGAAGCTTTCTTT.

This clonotype was recorded a few times. The chain employs TRBV7-2 and TRBJ2-2; the match to TRBD1 covers 9 bases. The CDR3 extends over 16 amino acids. Germline V gene lookup returns CDR1 SGHTA and CDR2 FQGNSA. After removal of 5 bases from V and 2 bases from J, the junction contained 6 bases not matched to a gene. The CDR3 is CASSPGQGLNTGELFF. CDR3 DNA sequence: TGTGCCAGCAGCCCAGGACAGGGGCTTAACACCGGGGAGCTGTTTTTT.

The J gene is TRBJ2-6, the V gene TRBV23-1, with 10 bases that match TRBD1. TRBV23-1 is flagged as an ORF with uncertain function. V dropped 5 bases and J dropped 4; count of bases not matched to a gene: 11. The CDR3 consists of 18 residues. DNA of the CDR3: TGCGCCAGCAGTACGGGAGACAGGGGGCTACCGGGGGCCAACGTCCTGACTTTC. Encoded protein: CASSTGDRGLPGANVLTF.

This clonotype was detected a few times. The chain joins TRBV5-1 to TRBJ2-7; D is perhaps TRBD2 (6 bases). V shed 2 bases and J shed 0 bases, with 15 bases lying between them. This CDR3 spans 16 amino acids. CDR1 SGHRS and CDR2 YFSETQ come from the germline V gene. As DNA, the CDR3 is TGCGCCAGCAGCTTAGGTAGCCCCGGGAGCTCCTACGAGCAGTACTTC. It encodes CASSLGSPGSSYEQYF.

In its sample, this clonotype was seen many times. The chain has TRBV2 and TRBJ2-1; D is unresolved. The germline V gene encodes CDR1 SNHLY and CDR2 FYNNEI. V lost 6 bases and J lost 8, with 11 bases in between. The CDR3 sequence is 12 residues long. DNA for the CDR3: TGTGCCAGCAGGGAGTGGCACCATGAGCAGTTCTTC. It codes for CASREWHHEQFF.

This clonotype was recorded at least ten times. The V call is TRBV9, the J call TRBJ2-3; unclear D gene. Germline values: CDR1 SGDLS, CDR2 YYNGEE. Trimming cost V 2 bases and J 0 bases, with 13 bases left between them. The CDR3 totals 16 residues. The CDR3 is CASSVQDASSTDTQYF. In DNA, the CDR3 is TGTGCCAGCAGCGTCCAAGACGCGTCTAGCACAGATACGCAGTATTTT.

This clonotype was picked up many times. The genes are TRBV15 and TRBJ1-1; no definite D call. The length of the CDR3 is 14 residues. Trimming removed 0 bases at V and 0 bases at J, with 5 bases between. The germline V gene encodes CDR1 LNHNV and CDR2 YYDKDF (reference sequence). The CDR3 DNA reads as TGTGCCACCAGCAGAGACCCCTTGAACACTGAAGCTTTCTTT. It translates to CATSRDPLNTEAFF. Filled out from reference TRBV15 and TRBJ1-1, the complete variable domain reads DAMVIQNPRYQVTQFGKPVTLSCSQTLNHNVMYWYQQKSSQAPKLLFHYYDKDFNNEADTPDNFQSRRPNTSFCFLDIRSPGLGDTAMYLCATSRDPLNTEAFFGQGTRLTVV.

This clonotype was seen more than once but under ten times. The chain couples TRBV5-1 to TRBJ2-1; 8 bases fit TRBD2. Looked up from germline, CDR1 is SGHRS and CDR2 is YFSETQ. The V segment lost 6 bases and the J segment 7 bases; nucleotides outside the gene matches: 12. This CDR3 has 15 residues. CDR3: CASKEGTSLFNEQFF. The CDR3, as DNA: TGCGCCAGCAAAGAGGGGACTAGTCTCTTTAATGAGCAGTTCTTC.

The table lists this clonotype with many counts. The J gene is TRBJ2-3, the V gene TRBV11-3, with D perhaps TRBD2 (6 bases). Trimming removed 4 bases from V and 2 bases from J, with 16 bases in between. Germline V gene data show CDR1 as SGHNT and CDR2 as YENEEA. The length of the CDR3 is 16 residues. In DNA, the CDR3 is TGTGCCAGCAGCTCCTATTCTAGCGACTCCACAGATACGCAGTATTTT. Translated, it gives CASSSYSSDSTDTQYF.